This T cell receptor beta chain was documented in a study of T cell repertoires in cytomegalovirus infection. Study details: Both recently identified HLA-C-restricted and well-studied HLA-B-restricted CMV epitopes were used in the study. Public TCR beta signatures provided an indication of both CMV infection and a matching HLA type. Broader study findings: The cumulative frequency of public TCR beta families distinguished individuals who carried CMV together with the relevant HLA. HLA-C-restricted CMV-specific TCR beta clonotypes prevailed in the ex vivo response.

Trimming stripped 0 bases from V and 1 base from J, with 9 bases between. Germline CDR1 and CDR2: LNHDA and SQIVND (reference sequence). CDR3 length: 15 amino acids. TCRdb recomputed calls from the reads with MiXCR, one row per CDR3 protein. The sample lists about 920,000 distinct CDR3 sequences, less than 35% occurring once. This clonotype came up many times. Its antigen remains unknown. The J gene is TRBJ1-1, the V gene TRBV19; D might be TRBD1 (6 bases). The sequence derives from a human donor in good health (CMV status not recorded). Some clones in this sample may be carry-over from other donors' samples. The sample was cultured CD8+ T cells from PBMCs, taken from culture after CMV antigen stimulation. CDR3 sequence (DNA): TGTGCCAGTAGTATAGAACACAGGGAGAACACTGAAGCTTTCTTT. This translates into CASSIEHRENTEAFF.